The 21 T cell receptor beta chains reported below all come from one sample, sequenced in a study of identical twins (dated by TCRdb to about 2016). Library method: 5' RACE. Instrument on record: Illumina HiSeq 2000. TCRdb ran its own pipeline on the public reads, namely fastp trimming at Q25 and MiXCR clone calling, and kept in-frame beta chains. Each entry is one CDR3 protein sequence, shown with its most common DNA and genes. For this sample there are roughly 690,000 distinct CDR3 sequences; about 20% appear just once. The ten largest make up roughly 4% of the sample. Separately, the same data were catalogued under a study of T cells expressing NK-cell markers.

The sequenced sample was PBMCs. These receptors originate from a woman younger than 30 in good health.

The V call is TRBV20-1, the J call TRBJ2-7, with 8 bases aligning to TRBD1. V trimming: 0 bases; J trimming: 3 bases; junction bases outside the gene matches: 4. From germline, CDR1 is DFQATT and CDR2 SNEGSKA (reference sequence). This CDR3 is built from 14 residues. The CDR3: CSARDYRGNYEQYF. The DNA for the CDR3 is TGCAGTGCTAGAGATTACAGGGGGAACTACGAGCAGTACTTC.

As DNA, the CDR3 is TGTGCCAGCAGCGCCGGAACAAGGACTGGACACGTCTCTGAGACCCAGTACTTC. Amino acid sequence: CASSAGTRTGHVSETQYF. The genes are TRBV9 and TRBJ2-5, with D perhaps matching TRBD1 or TRBD2 (5 bases each). Germline lookup yields CDR1 SGDLS and CDR2 YYNGEE. The CDR3 runs to 18 residues. Trimming pared 3 bases from V and 5 bases from J, leaving 26 bases between.

This rearrangement joins TRBV7-8 to TRBJ1-2; 7 bases are shared with TRBD1. V trimming: 0 bases; J trimming: 4 bases; junction bases outside the gene matches: 5. The CDR3 consists of 15 residues. CDR1 is SGHVS, CDR2 FQNEAQ, per germline. This CDR3 is CASSLASGGAYGYTF. CDR3 nucleotides: TGTGCCAGCAGCTTAGCTTCAGGGGGAGCCTATGGCTACACCTTC.

The chain joins TRBV14 to TRBJ2-3; D may be TRBD1 (5 bases). The CDR3 is 12 residues long. Trimming took off 1 base at V and 11 bases at J, with 10 bases between the two ends. Germline values: CDR1 SGHDN, CDR2 FVKESK. CDR3 in DNA: TGTGCCAGCAGCCAAGTGGACACTGAGCAGTATTTT. Its protein is CASSQVDTEQYF. The full variable domain, its missing parts supplied by reference TRBV14 and TRBJ2-3, is EAGVTQFPSHSVIEKGQTVTLRCDPISGHDNLYWYRRVMGKEIKFLLHFVKESKQDESGMPNNRFLAERTGGTYSTLKVQPAELEDSGVYFCASSQVDTEQYFGPGTRLTVL.

The V gene is TRBV6-1, the J gene TRBJ2-7; D may be TRBD1 or TRBD2 (6 bases each). V shed 10 bases and J shed 4 bases, with 20 bases lying between them. The length of the CDR3 is 14 residues. The germline V gene has CDR1 MNHNS and CDR2 SASEGT. The CDR3 spells CATSDQGPFYEQYF. The CDR3 DNA reads TGTGCCACTAGCGATCAGGGGCCTTTTTACGAGCAGTACTTC.

This clonotype was seen a few times. The chain links TRBV24-1 to TRBJ2-5, with TRBD2 matching over 10 bases. The V gene's germline CDR1 is KGHDR and CDR2 SFDVKD. V shed 2 bases and J 7 bases; nucleotides not matched to a gene: 6. CDR3 length: 15 residues. CDR3 amino acids: CATSDSRAGGGTQYF. The CDR3 region has the DNA TGTGCCACCAGTGATTCGCGAGCGGGAGGGGGGACCCAGTACTTC.

The table lists this clonotype with a few counts. V is TRBV29-1 and J is TRBJ2-3, with 11 positions matching TRBD1. The V gene end was trimmed by 7 bases and the J gene end by 4 bases; junction bases not matched to a gene: 1. Germline V gene sequence: CDR1 SQVTM, CDR2 ANQGSEA. The CDR3 has 12 amino acids. CDR3 residues: CSGTGGADTQYF. CDR3 coding DNA: TGCAGCGGGACAGGGGGCGCAGATACGCAGTATTTT.

This clonotype was picked up a small number of times. The V gene is TRBV6-5, the J gene TRBJ2-5; D perhaps matches TRBD2 (5 bases). The CDR3 length is 14 residues. Trimming shortened V by 0 bases and J by 4 bases, and 9 bases separated the two germline ends. Per the germline V gene, CDR1 is MNHEY and CDR2 is SVGAGI. The CDR3 reads CASSYSAGLETQYF. Written as DNA, the CDR3 is TGTGCCAGCAGTTACTCGGCCGGACTAGAGACCCAGTACTTC.

The genes are TRBV6-5 and TRBJ2-5; no definite D call. V was trimmed by 1 base and J by 3 bases, leaving 12 bases between them. The CDR3 is made up of 15 amino acids. Germline lookup yields CDR1 MNHEY and CDR2 SVGAGI. The CDR3 protein is CASSYWGTAKETQYF. The CDR3 bases are TGTGCCAGCAGTTACTGGGGAACGGCCAAAGAGACCCAGTACTTC.

This chain connects TRBV20-1 to TRBJ2-1, with no clear D. V shed 6 bases and J shed 12 bases, with 6 bases lying between them. Germline CDR1 is DFQATT and CDR2 is SNEGSKA (reference sequence). This CDR3 has 8 residues. The CDR3 sequence: CSAGVQFF. The CDR3 nucleotides read TGCAGTGCCGGCGTGCAGTTCTTC.

This clonotype was counted many times. The gene calls are TRBV5-5 and TRBJ1-1; a weak D match, TRBD1 (5 bases). V was trimmed by 3 bases and J by 4 bases, leaving 16 bases between them. Germline lookup yields CDR1 SGHKS and CDR2 YYEKEE (reference sequence). The CDR3 contains 15 residues. In nucleotides, the CDR3 is TGTGCCAGCAGCTGGGGACCCTTTGGGGGCACTGAAGCTTTCTTT. Translated, it gives CASSWGPFGGTEAFF.

This clonotype occurred many times. The rearrangement links TRBV5-1 to TRBJ1-1; 8 positions agree with TRBD1. Per the germline V gene, CDR1 is SGHRS and CDR2 is YFSETQ. V lost 3 bases to trimming and J lost 8 bases; unmatched junction nucleotides: 6. This CDR3 is built from 13 residues. In DNA form, the CDR3 reads TGCGCCAGCAGCTCTGGGACAGGTGGAGAAGCTTTCTTT. It yields the protein CASSSGTGGEAFF.

The rearrangement links TRBV6-1 to TRBJ1-5; D possibly corresponds to TRBD1 (5 bases). CDR1 MNHNS and CDR2 SASEGT come from the germline V gene. The CDR3 is 13 residues long. V shed 8 bases and J shed 5 bases, with 13 bases lying between them. As DNA, the CDR3 is TGTGCCAGCGGCTGGGGGGGGGATCAGCCCCAGCATTTT. Translated, it gives CASGWGGDQPQHF.

This clonotype was picked up a small number of times. The rearrangement uses TRBV5-1 and TRBJ2-1; unclear D gene. V gave up 0 bases and J gave up 7 bases, with 5 bases separating them. This CDR3 is built from 12 residues. Germline CDR1 and CDR2: SGHRS and YFSETQ. The CDR3 nucleotides are TGCGCCAGCAGCTTGGAGCGAAATGAGCAGTTCTTC. Protein product: CASSLERNEQFF.

The chain joins TRBV20-1 to TRBJ1-6, with TRBD1 as a possible D gene (6 bases). The ends were cut back, 4 bases at V and 5 bases at J, with 15 bases in the middle. This CDR3 has 15 residues. The V gene's germline CDR1 is DFQATT and CDR2 SNEGSKA (reference sequence). CDR3 in amino acids: CSAKGGGIHNSPLHF. CDR3 DNA: TGCAGTGCTAAAGGGGGGGGAATACATAATTCACCCCTCCACTTT.

This clonotype was detected ten times or more. The rearrangement uses TRBV9 and TRBJ1-3; D gene unclear. The CDR3 totals 16 residues. V dropped 0 bases and J dropped 0 bases, with 10 bases sitting between them. The germline gives CDR1 SGDLS, CDR2 YYNGEE. CDR3: CASSVDGRSSGNTIYF. The DNA for the CDR3 is TGTGCCAGCAGCGTAGACGGCAGGAGCTCTGGAAACACCATATATTTT.

With respect to this clonotype: A much more abundant neighbour one base away suggests this may be a read error. The rearrangement links TRBV6-5 to TRBJ2-1; D is possibly TRBD1 (5 bases). The CDR3 runs to 11 residues. The V end was cut by 6 bases, the J end by 11 bases, with 11 bases between. Germline V lookup: CDR1 MNHEY, CDR2 SVGAGI. CDR3 coding DNA: TGTGCCAGCAGGGGGCAGAATAAGCAGTTCTTC. It encodes CASRGQNKQFF.

This sequence joins TRBV20-1 and TRBJ1-1, with 8 bases that match TRBD1. The germline V gene has CDR1 DFQATT and CDR2 SNEGSKA (reference sequence). With 2 bases clipped from V and 6 bases from J, the junction kept 14 bases outside the gene matches. The CDR3 extends over 16 amino acids. Here the CDR3 DNA reads TGCAGTGCTAGAACAGGGGGGCGGTCGATGAGTTCTGAAGCTTTCTTT. It encodes CSARTGGRSMSSEAFF.

Only one count was recorded for this clonotype. At one end the junction does not follow the germline gene, possibly because of a read error. This chain links TRBV5-1 with TRBJ2-1, with TRBD2 matching 14 bases. This CDR3 region has 16 residues. Germline values: CDR1 SGHRS, CDR2 YFSETQ. The CDR3 sequence: CASSPQTSGGVDDQFF. In nucleotides, the CDR3 is TGCGCCAGCAGCCCCCAGACTAGCGGGGGGGTCGATGACCAGTTCTTC.

The rearrangement joins TRBV20-1 to TRBJ2-7; D gene ambiguous. Between the trimmed V and J ends, which lost 2 bases and 1 base, there was a span of 15 bases. The length of the CDR3 is 15 residues. Per the germline V gene, CDR1 is DFQATT and CDR2 is SNEGSKA (reference sequence). CDR3 sequence: CSARPPGRGSYEQYF. The CDR3 DNA reads as TGCAGTGCTAGACCACCCGGGCGCGGTTCCTACGAGCAGTACTTC.

This clonotype was counted only a few times. This chain joins TRBV20-1 and TRBJ2-3; D remains ambiguous. This CDR3 comprises 16 residues. Trimming removed 0 bases at V and 2 bases at J, with 15 bases between. Germline V CDR1 and CDR2: DFQATT, SNEGSKA (reference sequence). The CDR3 sequence is CSARDIKEYFTDTQYF. The CDR3 DNA reads as TGCAGTGCTAGAGATATCAAGGAATACTTCACAGATACGCAGTATTTT.